The 17 T cell receptor beta chains below all came from one sample that was sequenced in a study of identical twins. MiXCR, run by TCRdb on the 5' RACE reads, gives a single entry per CDR3 protein. The profile shows roughly 700,000 distinct CDR3 sequences, 8.6% of them singletons. These data were also reused for a study on yellow fever vaccine responses in identical twins.

The sample was PBMCs. These receptors were taken from a woman under 30 in good health.

This clonotype was recorded many times. The rearrangement uses TRBV6-5 and TRBJ2-3; TRBD1 agrees at 9 bases. The CDR3 length is 15 residues. The trim removed 4 bases at V and 0 bases at J, leaving 2 bases unmatched. Germline-derived CDR1 and CDR2 are MNHEY and SVGAGI. The CDR3 here is CASSSGTGSTDTQYF. The CDR3 DNA is TGTGCCAGCAGTTCCGGGACAGGGAGCACAGATACGCAGTATTTT.

The chain uses TRBV5-1 and TRBJ2-2; TRBD1 aligns across 7 bases. Germline loops: CDR1 SGHRS, CDR2 YFSETQ. The CDR3 covers 17 residues. V dropped 4 bases and J dropped 3; count of bases not matched to a gene: 12. This CDR3 reads CASSQTSRDRYTGELFF. The CDR3 DNA is TGCGCCAGCAGCCAGACGAGCCGGGACAGATACACCGGGGAGCTGTTTTTT.

This clonotype turned up a few times. This chain connects TRBV11-3 to TRBJ2-3, with 12 positions matching TRBD2. CDR1 and CDR2 from the germline V gene are SGHNT and YENEEA. This CDR3 is built from 16 residues. J gave up 5 bases and V 5 bases, and 8 bases lay outside the gene matches. The CDR3 loop is CASSATSGRPVDTQYF. The CDR3 DNA is TGTGCCAGCAGCGCGACTAGCGGGAGACCTGTAGATACGCAGTATTTT.

This clonotype was seen only a few times. The V call is TRBV5-1, the J call TRBJ2-7, with TRBD1 matching 7 bases. Germline V gene lookup returns CDR1 SGHRS and CDR2 YFSETQ. V shed 3 bases, J shed 1 base, and the junction held 4 bases outside the gene matches. The CDR3 extends over 14 amino acids. CDR3 sequence: CASSSTTGSYEQYF. Written as DNA, the CDR3 is TGCGCCAGCAGCTCCACGACAGGGTCCTACGAGCAGTACTTC.

This chain links TRBV5-1 with TRBJ2-1, with a possible D match to TRBD2 (7 bases). The germline gives CDR1 SGHRS, CDR2 YFSETQ. Trimming left V 1 base short and J 5 bases short, with 13 bases between. This CDR3 region has 15 residues. CDR3 bases: TGCGCCAGCAGCTTGTCTGGCGGGGGCCACAATGAGCAGTTCTTC. Amino acids: CASSLSGGGHNEQFF.

This clonotype appeared many times. DNA of the CDR3: TGTGCCAGCAGGGCAGGGGGCCCCTACGAGCAGTACTTC. Its protein product is CASRAGGPYEQYF. This chain connects TRBV6-1 to TRBJ2-7, with TRBD1 matching over 8 bases. Trimming cost V 6 bases and J 2 bases; bases outside gene matches: 3. Germline V gene sequence: CDR1 MNHNS, CDR2 SASEGT. This CDR3 contains 13 residues.

This clonotype was observed a handful of times. This chain uses TRBV29-1 with TRBJ1-2; 7 bases are shared with TRBD1. Germline CDR1 is SQVTM and CDR2 is ANQGSEA. The CDR3 is 13 amino acids. Germline trimming cut 4 bases from V and 8 bases from J; bases unmatched to any gene: 10. The CDR3 region is CSVVTGMVGGYTF. The CDR3 bases are TGCAGCGTTGTGACAGGGATGGTTGGAGGCTACACCTTC. Full variable domain (remainder filled in from reference TRBV29-1 and TRBJ1-2): SAVISQKPSRDICQRGTSLTIQCQVDSQVTMMFWYRQQPGQSLTLIATANQGSEATYESGFVIDKFPISRPNLTFSTLTVSNMSPEDSSIYLCSVVTGMVGGYTFGSGTRLTVV.

This clonotype was recorded at least ten times. This chain links TRBV5-1 with TRBJ2-3; 7 bases match TRBD1. CDR3 size: 14 residues. Germline values: CDR1 SGHRS, CDR2 YFSETQ. The ends lost 0 bases at V and 4 bases at J; junction bases unmatched: 2. CDR3 bases: TGCGCCAGCAGCTTGGCCGGGACAGCAGATACGCAGTATTTT. Residues: CASSLAGTADTQYF.

The J gene is TRBJ2-3, the V gene TRBV10-3, with 12 positions matching TRBD2. CDR3 length equals 17 residues. The germline V gene encodes CDR1 ENHRY and CDR2 SYGVKD. V shed 0 bases and J 3 bases; nucleotides not matched to a gene: 4. The CDR3 is CAISESMTSGRTDTQYF. For the CDR3, the DNA is TGTGCCATCAGTGAGTCCATGACTAGCGGGAGAACAGATACGCAGTATTTT.

The chain carries TRBV4-1 and TRBJ2-2; 8 nucleotides line up with TRBD1. CDR1 is MGHRA, CDR2 YSYEKL, per germline. The CDR3 sequence is 18 residues long. V lost 1 base and J lost 3; bases outside the gene matches: 10. The CDR3 loop is CASSQGSLGQGDTGELFF. The CDR3 DNA follows: TGCGCCAGCAGCCAAGGGTCTCTCGGACAGGGTGACACCGGGGAGCTGTTTTTT.

The V gene is TRBV14, the J gene TRBJ2-3; TRBD2 aligns across 10 bases. The CDR3 is made up of 18 amino acids. With 2 bases clipped from V and 4 bases from J, the junction kept 12 bases outside the gene matches. CDR1 is SGHDN, CDR2 FVKESK, per germline. The CDR3 coding sequence is TGTGCCAGCAGCCAATCCCAAAAGGTGCTAGCGGGAGCAGATACGCAGTATTTT. Its translation: CASSQSQKVLAGADTQYF.

V gene TRBV27 combines with J gene TRBJ1-5, with D perhaps matching TRBD1 (5 bases). Trimming took off 8 bases at V and 5 bases at J, with 16 bases between the two ends. The CDR3 loop spans 14 amino acids. The V gene's germline CDR1 is MNHEY and CDR2 SMNVEV (reference sequence). The CDR3: CASAGEQGDQPQHF. CDR3 bases: TGTGCCAGCGCCGGGGAGCAGGGCGATCAGCCCCAGCATTTT.

The gene calls are TRBV5-5 and TRBJ2-5; TRBD2 matches 12 bases. V shed 2 bases and J 5 bases; nucleotides not matched to a gene: 4. Looked up from germline, CDR1 is SGHKS and CDR2 is YYEKEE (reference sequence). This CDR3 has 15 residues. CDR3 DNA sequence: TGTGCCAGCAGCTTCTCGACTAGCGGGAGCGAGACCCAGTACTTC. Its protein is CASSFSTSGSETQYF.

The genes are TRBV11-2 and TRBJ2-1, with 9 nucleotides matching TRBD2. CDR3 length: 17 residues. J gave up 0 bases and V 5 bases, and 8 bases lay outside the gene matches. Germline CDR1 reads SGHAT; CDR2 reads FQNNGV. CDR3 bases: TGTGCCAGCAGCCCCGGGACTAGCCATATCTCCTACAATGAGCAGTTCTTC. The encoded protein is CASSPGTSHISYNEQFF.

The chain has TRBV28 and TRBJ2-7; D perhaps matches TRBD2 (5 bases). Germline CDR1 is MDHEN and CDR2 is SYDVKM. The V end was cut by 3 bases, the J end by 0 bases, with 21 bases between. This CDR3 has 18 residues. CDR3 nucleotides: TGTGCCAGCAGTTTTGCGGCCGCACTAGGAGAAACCTCCTACGAGCAGTACTTC. Residues: CASSFAAALGETSYEQYF.

In its sample, this clonotype was seen many times. J is TRBJ2-7 and V is TRBV6-5; D is ambiguous. The CDR3 sequence is 15 residues long. CDR1 and CDR2 (germline): MNHEY, SVGAGI. V was cut by 0 bases and J by 1 base, with 10 bases left in between. CDR3 sequence reads: CASSYSGDVSYEQYF. CDR3 bases: TGTGCCAGCAGTTACTCAGGAGACGTATCCTACGAGCAGTACTTC.

This clonotype occurred a few times. This chain connects TRBV27 to TRBJ2-1, with 7 bases aligning to TRBD1. Germline CDR1 reads MNHEY; CDR2 reads SMNVEV (reference sequence). The CDR3 is 19 amino acids. Trimming took 5 bases from V and 2 from J; bases not matched to a gene: 18. CDR3 coding DNA: TGTGCCAGCAGTCCATCCATTATAAATATCAGGGGGACCTACAATGAGCAGTTCTTC. It is translated as CASSPSIINIRGTYNEQFF.